This section outlines one TCR beta chain sequence together with its context. The data belong to a study of cytomegalovirus exposure and HLA in healthy donors. Looked up from germline, CDR1 is SEHNR and CDR2 is FQNEAQ (reference sequence). This CDR3 is built from 17 residues. After removal of 5 bases from V and 6 bases from J, the junction contained 10 bases not matched to a gene. The PCR ran on 60 Vbeta and 13 Jbeta primers. The data were produced by immunoSEQ multiplex PCR, yet TCRdb's version contains in-frame clones alone and is incomplete. The table includes more than 110,000 clones, approximately 73% detected once.

Sequencing was performed on PBMCs. The chain recombines TRBV7-9 with TRBJ2-3, with TRBD2 matching over 14 bases. The source is a human donor in good health. CDR3 sequence: CASSQGLAGVHGDTQYF. The CDR3 region has the DNA TGTGCCAGCAGCCAGGGACTAGCGGGAGTCCATGGGGATACGCAGTATTTT.